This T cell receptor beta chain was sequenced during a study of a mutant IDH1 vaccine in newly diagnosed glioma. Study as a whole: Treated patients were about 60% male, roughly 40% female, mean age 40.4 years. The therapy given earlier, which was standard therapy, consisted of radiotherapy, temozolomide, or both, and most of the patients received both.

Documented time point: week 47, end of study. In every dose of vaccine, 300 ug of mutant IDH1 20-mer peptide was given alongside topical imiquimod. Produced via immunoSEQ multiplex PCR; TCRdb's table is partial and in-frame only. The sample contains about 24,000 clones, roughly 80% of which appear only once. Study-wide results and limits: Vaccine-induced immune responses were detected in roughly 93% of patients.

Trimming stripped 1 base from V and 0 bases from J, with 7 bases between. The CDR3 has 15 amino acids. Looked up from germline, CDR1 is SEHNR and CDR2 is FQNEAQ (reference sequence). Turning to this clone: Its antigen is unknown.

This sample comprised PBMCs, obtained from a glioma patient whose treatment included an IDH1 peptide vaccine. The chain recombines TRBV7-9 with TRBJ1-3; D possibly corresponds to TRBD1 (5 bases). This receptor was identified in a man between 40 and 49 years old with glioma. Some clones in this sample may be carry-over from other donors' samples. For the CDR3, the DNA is TGTGCCAGCAGCTTAGGGGACTTCTCTGGAAACACCATATATTTT. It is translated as CASSLGDFSGNTIYF.